This TCR beta chain was profiled in a study of blood T cells in healthy people across ages. Study-wide points: Naive CD4+ cells and diversity were both higher in long-lived donors than in aged donors. The fall in TCR beta diversity per million T cells was roughly linear with age.

Sample-barcoded 5' priming and a J-beta primer mix drove a second PCR of roughly 7 to 11 cycles. Through a template-switch adaptor with 12 random nucleotides, each cDNA molecule received a tag. Via MiXCR, TCRdb re-called the 5' RACE reads, giving one row per CDR3 protein. The sample contains about 1.6 million distinct CDR3 sequences, roughly 32% of which appear only once. In its sample, this clonotype was seen a few times. Its antigen remains unidentified. Germline V gives CDR1 SGDLS, CDR2 YYNGEE. Trimming stripped 2 bases from V and 4 bases from J, with 13 bases between. The CDR3 has 15 amino acids. Healthy Caucasians from Russia aged about 6 to 90 served as donors.

The sequenced material came from blood. The receptor's source is a woman aged 25 to 39 in good health. The chain combines TRBV9 with TRBJ2-1; no reliable D call. DNA of the CDR3: TGTGCCAGCAGCGTCGGCGGCAGAGAATACAATGAGCAGTTCTTC. It translates to CASSVGGREYNEQFF.